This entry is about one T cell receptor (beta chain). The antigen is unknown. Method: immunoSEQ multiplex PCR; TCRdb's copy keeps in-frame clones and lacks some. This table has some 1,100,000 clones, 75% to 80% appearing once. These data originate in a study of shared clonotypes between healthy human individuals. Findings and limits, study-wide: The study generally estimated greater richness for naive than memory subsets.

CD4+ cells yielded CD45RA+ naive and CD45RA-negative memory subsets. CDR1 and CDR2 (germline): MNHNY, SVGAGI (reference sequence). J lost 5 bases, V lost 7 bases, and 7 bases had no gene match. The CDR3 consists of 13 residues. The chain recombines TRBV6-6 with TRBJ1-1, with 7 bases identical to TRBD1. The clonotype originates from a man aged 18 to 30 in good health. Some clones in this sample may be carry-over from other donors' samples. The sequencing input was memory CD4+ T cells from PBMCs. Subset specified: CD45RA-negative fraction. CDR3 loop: CASTTGVGTEAFF. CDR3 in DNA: TGTGCCAGCACCACAGGGGTCGGGACTGAAGCTTTCTTT.